Only a few counts were recorded for the clone carrying this T cell receptor (beta chain). The antigen is unknown. Normal lung sampling was at least 3 cm from the tumour, as distant as possible. Sequencing used immunoSEQ multiplex PCR; TCRdb keeps in-frame clones, though not all of them. The repertoire holds around 16,000 clones, with around 80% as singletons. The data were obtained in a study of immune cell composition in non-small cell lung cancer. Study findings and constraints: Tumour TCR-beta clonality was not significantly tied to smoking pack-years.

The data were also submitted as part of a second study, on CD4 T cells in lung cancer. That work adds: Tumor and non-adjacent lung came from curative-intent resections for stage I-III non-small cell lung cancer. Some patients had received nivolumab or pembrolizumab before giving blood.

The sequenced sample consisted of non-adjacent lung tissue. This TCR was sampled from a human donor with non-small cell lung cancer.

Here the CDR3 reads CASSPGTGGDTEAFF. The CDR3 DNA reads TGTGCCAGCTCACCAGGGACAGGGGGAGACACTGAAGCTTTCTTT. J is TRBJ1-1 and V is TRBV18; 11 nucleotides agree with TRBD1. Trimming cost V 2 bases and J 3 bases; bases outside gene matches: 2. CDR1 is KGHSH and CDR2 is LQKENI in the germline V gene. CDR3 length equals 15 residues.